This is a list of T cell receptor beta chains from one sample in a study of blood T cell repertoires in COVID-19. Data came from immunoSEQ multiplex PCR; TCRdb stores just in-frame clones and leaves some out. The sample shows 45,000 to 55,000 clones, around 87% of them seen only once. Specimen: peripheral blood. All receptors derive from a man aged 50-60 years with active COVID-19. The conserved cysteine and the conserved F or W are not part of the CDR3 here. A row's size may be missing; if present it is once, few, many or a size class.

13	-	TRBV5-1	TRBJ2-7	ASSLTGTGVDEQY
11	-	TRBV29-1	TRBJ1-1	SVLGTPVTEAF
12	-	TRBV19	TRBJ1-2	ASSRQGTNYGYT
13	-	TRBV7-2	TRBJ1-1	ASSSSTRGRGEAF
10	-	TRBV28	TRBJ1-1	ASRLTQGRAF
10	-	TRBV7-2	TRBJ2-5	AGGGNQETQY
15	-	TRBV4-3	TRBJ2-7	ASSQAQIAGAAYEQY
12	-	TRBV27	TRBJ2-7	ASSLGTVIHEQY
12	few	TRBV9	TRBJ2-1	ASSAGTDGTEQF
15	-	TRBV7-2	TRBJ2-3	ASSLYGLAGATDTQY
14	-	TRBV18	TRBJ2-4	ASSPEREGLLNIQY
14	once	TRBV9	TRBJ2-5	ASSILAGGPEETQY
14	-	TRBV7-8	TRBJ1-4	ASSPIEQGPLEKLF
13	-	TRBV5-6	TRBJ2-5	ASSLGQGARETQY
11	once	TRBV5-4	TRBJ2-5	ASSLRDGGTQY
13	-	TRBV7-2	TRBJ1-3	ASSLAGQGRDTIY
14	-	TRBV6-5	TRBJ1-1	ASSYLGGVMNTEAF
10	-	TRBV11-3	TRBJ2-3	ASSQGTDTQY
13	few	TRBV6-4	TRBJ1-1	ASRRDRSGNTEAF
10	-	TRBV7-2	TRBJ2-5	ASSPRQETQY
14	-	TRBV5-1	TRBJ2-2	ASSLGQGRVSGELF
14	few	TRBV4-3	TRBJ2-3	ASSQEFGGGTDTQY
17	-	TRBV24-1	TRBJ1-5	ATSDPGTGAVGRNQPQH
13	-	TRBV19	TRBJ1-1	ASSPSGGGRREAF
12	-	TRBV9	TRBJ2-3	ASSVAAGKDTQY
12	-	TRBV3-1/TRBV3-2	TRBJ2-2	ASSPGQFFKELF
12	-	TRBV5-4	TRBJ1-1	ASSGTGGNTEAF
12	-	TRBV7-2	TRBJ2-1	ASSFSGPYAEQF
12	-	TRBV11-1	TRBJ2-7	ASSLDRGSYEQY
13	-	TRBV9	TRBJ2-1	ASSVEWTGDNEQF
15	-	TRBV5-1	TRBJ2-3	ASSQTSGGAYVSRQY
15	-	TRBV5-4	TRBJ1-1	ASSLGVGRGRGTEAF
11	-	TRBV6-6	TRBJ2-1	ASSYVGHNEQF
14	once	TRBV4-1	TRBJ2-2	ASSQLAGYNTGELF
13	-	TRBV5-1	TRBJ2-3	ASSLVAGGADTQY